The entry below describes one TCR beta chain. The sample contains more than one DNA sequence encoding this CDR3. CDR1 is MNHEY and CDR2 is SVGAGI in the germline V gene. With 6 bases clipped from V and 4 bases from J, the junction kept 4 bases outside the gene matches. The CDR3 has 15 residues. The sample is drawn from a study of shared clonotypes between healthy human individuals. The repertoire was sequenced with immunoSEQ multiplex PCR; TCRdb's copy has only in-frame clones and lacks some. The sample yields about 2.4 million clones, roughly 93% seen once. The specimen was naive CD4+ T cells from PBMCs. Described subset: CD45RA+ positively selected. The clonotype was recovered from a man aged 18 to 29 in good health. Some clones in this sample may be carry-over from other donors' samples. The chain recombines TRBV6-5 with TRBJ2-1; 12 bases are a match to TRBD2. CDR3 amino acids: CASRTGTSGYNEQFF. The CDR3 coding sequence is TGTGCCAGCAGAACCGGGACTAGCGGGTACAATGAGCAGTTCTTC.